What follows are 27 T cell receptor beta chains derived from one specimen sequenced in a study of T cell responses to AZD1222 COVID-19 vaccine (dated by TCRdb to the early 2020s). The library was produced with the immunoSEQ multiplex PCR assay. TCRdb carries this immuneACCESS record with in-frame sequences only. Its versions omit some clonotypes, under half of them owing to an unresolved V gene in the studies checked, with the rest unexplained. Within this sample are more than 100,000 clones, with approximately 88% of them counted one time only. Of the sample, approximately 20% falls within the top ten clones. The time point label on this specimen signifies: baseline before first vaccination. This material consisted of peripheral blood, taken on day 0 of AZD1222 vaccination. The origin of the receptors is an adult in good health.

The V gene is TRBV7-9, the J gene TRBJ1-5; D not certain. The length of the CDR3 is 12 residues. V was shortened by 5 bases and J by 4 bases, with 6 bases between the two germline ends. Germline lookup yields CDR1 SEHNR and CDR2 FQNEAQ (reference sequence). CDR3 sequence: CASSRSNQPQHF. Here the CDR3 DNA reads TGTGCCAGCAGCCGAAGTAATCAGCCCCAGCATTTT.

The rearrangement joins TRBV11-3 to TRBJ2-5; no reliable D call. The V gene's germline CDR1 is SGHNT and CDR2 YENEEA. V was cut by 3 bases and J by 2 bases, with 7 bases left in between. The CDR3 runs 13 residues. The CDR3 is CASSFIPQETQYF. The CDR3 DNA is TGTGCCAGCAGCTTCATCCCACAAGAGACCCAGTACTTC. The variable domain in full, with the rest retrieved from reference TRBV11-3 and TRBJ2-5, is EAGVVQSPRYKIIEKKQPVAFWCNPISGHNTLYWYLQNLGQGPELLIRYENEEAVDDSQLPKDRFSAERLKGVDSTLKIQPAELGDSAVYLCASSFIPQETQYFGPGTRLLVL.

This clone occurred once. The chain is built from TRBV14 and TRBJ1-4; D uncertain. Germline CDR1 is SGHDN and CDR2 is FVKESK. CDR3 length: 12 residues. V lost 6 bases and J lost 5, with 7 bases in between. CDR3 sequence (DNA): TGTGCCAGCAGTCACTCGAATGAAAAACTGTTTTTT. It codes for CASSHSNEKLFF.

The V call is TRBV6-5, the J call TRBJ2-1; 8 nucleotides match TRBD2. Germline CDR1 and CDR2: MNHEY and SVGAGI. V lost 6 bases and J lost 10; bases outside the gene matches: 14. The CDR3 covers 15 residues. CDR3 amino acids: CASRLQSSGAREQFF. As DNA, the CDR3 is TGTGCCAGCAGATTGCAGAGTAGCGGGGCTCGGGAGCAGTTCTTC.

This chain connects TRBV7-3 to TRBJ1-1; D perhaps matches TRBD1 (5 bases). This CDR3 has 14 residues. V was clipped by 3 bases and J by 5 bases, with 13 bases between them. Germline V CDR1 and CDR2: SGHTA, FQGTGA. The CDR3 here is CASSFWGDSTEAFF. The DNA of the CDR3 is TGTGCCAGCAGCTTCTGGGGGGATTCAACTGAAGCTTTCTTT.

The rearrangement links TRBV7-8 to TRBJ1-1; D might be TRBD1 (5 bases). Trimming stripped 4 bases from V and 0 bases from J, with 15 bases between. CDR1 is SGHVS and CDR2 is FQNEAQ in the germline V gene. The CDR3 totals 16 residues. The CDR3 spells CASSSLGEDMNTEAFF. Here the CDR3 DNA reads TGTGCCAGCAGCTCCCTGGGGGAGGACATGAACACTGAAGCTTTCTTT.

The count of this clone is one. The V and J genes are TRBV10-3 and TRBJ1-5; 9 bases align to TRBD1. CDR1 and CDR2 from the germline V gene are ENHRY and SYGVKD. The junction had 4 bases not matched to a gene; V was cut back by 6 bases and J by 1 base. This CDR3 has 15 amino acids. CDR3 sequence: CAIRGGTGSNQPQHF. CDR3 nucleotide sequence: TGTGCCATCAGGGGGGGGACAGGGAGCAATCAGCCCCAGCATTTT.

The chain joins TRBV6-2 or TRBV6-3 to TRBJ1-6; D is perhaps TRBD1 (6 bases). Germline V gives CDR1 MNHEY, CDR2 SVGEGT. This CDR3 is built from 15 residues. The V end was cut by 2 bases, the J end by 10 bases, with 15 bases between. The CDR3 DNA sequence: TGTGCCAGCAGTTACGGACAGCCCTACAGATCACCCCTCCACTTT. Protein: CASSYGQPYRSPLHF.

This chain links TRBV10-3 with TRBJ2-1, with a possible D match to TRBD1 (6 bases). Germline V gives CDR1 ENHRY, CDR2 SYGVKD. The CDR3 has 14 residues. The ends were cut back, 6 bases at V and 4 bases at J, with 13 bases in the middle. CDR3 sequence reads: CAISGRGTYNEQFF. The CDR3 bases are TGTGCCATCAGCGGAAGGGGGACGTACAATGAGCAGTTCTTC.

This clone appeared once. The chain joins TRBV5-1 to TRBJ1-3, with D hard to call. Germline V gene lookup returns CDR1 SGHRS and CDR2 YFSETQ. Trimming cost V 0 bases and J 2 bases, with 9 bases left between them. The CDR3 loop spans 15 amino acids. CDR3 region: CASSLAGSAGNTIYF. The CDR3 DNA sequence: TGCGCCAGCAGCTTGGCCGGGTCCGCTGGAAACACCATATATTTT.

This chain connects TRBV18 to TRBJ2-5; tentatively, D is TRBD1 (5 bases). This CDR3 region has 13 residues. Germline V gene lookup returns CDR1 KGHSH and CDR2 LQKENI. V was clipped by 7 bases and J by 5 bases, with 14 bases between them. The CDR3 DNA is TGTGCCAGCTGCAGGGTGTCGGAGGAGACCCAGTACTTC. Translation gives CASCRVSEETQYF.

The chain uses TRBV6-2 or TRBV6-3 and TRBJ2-6; 7 bases align to TRBD1. Germline CDR1 and CDR2: MNHEY and SVGEGT. The CDR3 has 19 residues. J was trimmed by 0 bases and V by 0 bases; bases with no gene match: 8. CDR3 in DNA: TGTGCCAGCAGTTACTCCGCGCAGGGGGTCTTCTCTGGGGCCAACGTCCTGACTTTC. Translating gives CASSYSAQGVFSGANVLTF.

The chain carries TRBV6-5 and TRBJ2-7; TRBD1 might be the D (5 bases). Looked up from germline, CDR1 is MNHEY and CDR2 is SVGAGI. The CDR3 contains 14 residues. Trimming pared 4 bases from V and 2 bases from J, leaving 12 bases between. CDR3 residues: CASSSRVTPYEQYF. CDR3 coding DNA: TGTGCCAGCAGTTCCAGGGTTACGCCCTACGAGCAGTACTTC.

V and J are TRBV5-4 and TRBJ1-6, with a possible D match to TRBD1 (6 bases). CDR3 length: 17 amino acids. Germline V gene sequence: CDR1 SGHNT, CDR2 YYREEE (reference sequence). V dropped 3 bases and J dropped 9 bases, with 22 bases sitting between them. CDR3 region: CASSYGGVGVSRSPLHF. The DNA of the CDR3 is TGTGCCAGCAGCTATGGGGGCGTGGGGGTTTCACGTTCACCCCTCCACTTT.

V is TRBV6-4 and J is TRBJ1-1; TRBD1 matches at 10 bases. The CDR3 extends over 17 amino acids. Germline-derived CDR1 and CDR2 are MRHNA and SNTAGT. Trimming took 0 bases from V and 5 from J; bases not matched to a gene: 9. The CDR3 DNA is TGTGCCAGCAGTGACTCTATCGGGACAGGGGACGGTACTGAAGCTTTCTTT. This codes for CASSDSIGTGDGTEAFF.

V gene TRBV2 combines with J gene TRBJ1-5; TRBD1 agrees at 7 bases. The ends lost 7 bases at V and 2 bases at J; junction bases unmatched: 8. The CDR3 is made up of 15 amino acids. CDR1 is SNHLY, CDR2 FYNNEI, per germline. This CDR3 is CASTLGQVGNQPQHF. DNA of the CDR3: TGTGCCAGCACTCTCGGACAGGTCGGCAATCAGCCCCAGCATTTT. The full variable domain, its missing parts supplied by reference TRBV2 and TRBJ1-5, is EPEVTQTPSHQVTQMGQEVILRCVPISNHLYFYWYRQILGQKVEFLVSFYNNEISEKSEIFDDQFSVERPDGSNFTLKIRSTKLEDSAMYFCASTLGQVGNQPQHFGDGTRLSIL.

The V gene is TRBV6-4, the J gene TRBJ2-3; a weak D match, TRBD2 (5 bases). V was clipped by 2 bases and J by 2 bases, with 17 bases between them. Germline values: CDR1 MRHNA, CDR2 SNTAGT. The CDR3 sequence is 17 residues long. DNA of the CDR3: TGTGCCAGCAGTGACGACGCGGCCTTGGGAGCCACAGATACGCAGTATTTT. Amino acid sequence: CASSDDAALGATDTQYF.

The chain joins TRBV7-2 to TRBJ2-3, with TRBD2 matching over 12 bases. Germline V gene data show CDR1 as SGHTA and CDR2 as FQGNSA. The CDR3 contains 19 residues. The V and J ends lost 2 bases and 1 base, in that order; junction bases with no gene match: 10. Here the CDR3 reads CASSLNPAGLAGRTDTQYF. CDR3 DNA: TGTGCCAGCAGCTTAAATCCGGCTGGACTAGCGGGACGCACAGATACGCAGTATTTT.

To note about this clone: One junction end disagrees with the germline gene, perhaps due to a read error. The chain links TRBV11-2 to TRBJ2-7; the match to TRBD1 covers 8 bases. The V gene's germline CDR1 is SGHAT and CDR2 FQNNGV. The CDR3 sequence is 12 residues long. CDR3 coding DNA: TGTGCCAGCAGTCCAGTCCTGGGACAGGCGGACTTC. The encoded protein is CASSPVLGQADF. Full variable domain (remainder filled in from reference TRBV11-2 and TRBJ2-7): EAGVAQSPRYKIIEKRQSVAFWCNPISGHATLYWYQQILGQGPKLLIQFQNNGVVDDSQLPKDRFSAERLKGVDSTLKIQPAKLEDSAVYLCASSPVLGQADFGPGTRLTVT.

The CDR3 loop reads CATSDVWGKGTSNTEAFF. The CDR3 coding sequence is TGTGCCACCAGTGATGTGTGGGGGAAGGGGACTTCGAACACTGAAGCTTTCTTT. The chain has TRBV24-1 and TRBJ1-1; D is possibly TRBD1 (5 bases). From germline, CDR1 is KGHDR and CDR2 SFDVKD. Trimming took off 3 bases at V and 1 base at J, with 20 bases between the two ends. The CDR3 runs to 18 residues.

J is TRBJ1-4 and V is TRBV11-2; D not resolved. The V gene's germline CDR1 is SGHAT and CDR2 FQNNGV. This CDR3 has 13 residues. Trimming removed 5 bases at V and 5 bases at J, with 9 bases between. CDR3 sequence: CASSKSGNEKLFF. For the CDR3, the DNA is TGTGCCAGCAGCAAAAGTGGGAATGAAAAACTGTTTTTT.

The rearrangement joins TRBV3-1 (or the pseudogene TRBV3-2) to TRBJ1-1; D gene ambiguous. Looked up from germline, CDR1 is LGHDT and CDR2 is YNNKEL (reference sequence). With 3 bases removed from V and 7 bases from J, the gap between germline ends came to 15 bases. The length of the CDR3 is 14 residues. The CDR3 DNA reads as TGTGCCAGCAGCCAGGCACAAGGAACGGGTGAAGCTTTCTTT. Its protein is CASSQAQGTGEAFF.

Ten or more counts support this clone. The V gene is TRBV6-5, the J gene TRBJ1-3; tentatively, D is TRBD1 (5 bases). The CDR3 has 16 amino acids. Trimming left V 0 bases short and J 2 bases short, with 11 bases between. From germline, CDR1 is MNHEY and CDR2 SVGAGI. CDR3 sequence: CASSYSNRGAGNTIYF. The CDR3 DNA follows: TGTGCCAGCAGTTACTCGAATCGGGGGGCTGGAAACACCATATATTTT.

The genes are TRBV18 and TRBJ2-3; 9 positions agree with TRBD2. Germline CDR1 and CDR2: KGHSH and LQKENI. This CDR3 is built from 16 residues. V lost 2 bases and J lost 1; bases outside the gene matches: 4. The CDR3 bases are TGTGCCAGCTCACCATTGTCTAGCGGGGGCACAGATACGCAGTATTTT. Translated, it gives CASSPLSSGGTDTQYF.

The rearrangement joins TRBV19 to TRBJ1-5; TRBD1 is a possible D gene (5 bases). V lost 5 bases and J 3 bases, leaving 8 bases between the germline ends. This CDR3 comprises 13 residues. The V gene's germline CDR1 is LNHDA and CDR2 SQIVND (reference sequence). The CDR3 bases are TGTGCCAGTAGTCGACAGATCAATCAGCCCCAGCATTTT. Amino acids: CASSRQINQPQHF.

The chain combines TRBV7-2 with TRBJ1-4, with D maybe TRBD1 (6 bases). The germline gives CDR1 SGHTA, CDR2 FQGNSA. V lost 8 bases and J lost 8, with 18 bases in between. The CDR3 is made up of 14 amino acids. CDR3: CASQIPGAGEKLFF. The CDR3 DNA follows: TGTGCCAGCCAAATACCGGGGGCAGGGGAAAAACTGTTTTTT. The full variable domain, completed using reference TRBV7-2 and TRBJ1-4, is GAGVSQSPSNKVTEKGKDVELRCDPISGHTALYWYRQSLGQGLEFLIYFQGNSAPDKSGLPSDRFSAERTGGSVSTLTIQRTQQEDSAVYLCASQIPGAGEKLFFGSGTQLSVL.

V and J are TRBV2 and TRBJ1-2; the match to TRBD1 covers 9 bases. Germline values: CDR1 SNHLY, CDR2 FYNNEI. Trimming removed 6 bases from V and 6 bases from J; junction bases left unmatched: 8. The CDR3 has 14 residues. The CDR3 DNA is TGTGCCAGCAGGGGGGGACAGGGAGAAGATGGCTACACCTTC. The encoded protein is CASRGGQGEDGYTF.